Shown below are 17 T cell receptor beta chains from a single sample sequenced in a study of CD8 T cells in Susac syndrome. RNA totalling about 0.45 to 1 ug underwent reverse transcription with random hexamers. TCRdb re-called the immunoSEQ multiplex PCR reads with MiXCR, one entry per CDR3 protein. The sample lists hundreds of thousands of distinct CDR3 sequences, 85% occurring once. The sequenced sample consisted of CD8+ T cells from PBMCs. The receptors here all came from a human donor with multiple sclerosis.

The chain joins TRBV29-1 to TRBJ2-2; D uncertain. The CDR3 length is 16 residues. V lost 5 bases, J lost 1 base, and 17 bases lay in between. CDR1 is SQVTM, CDR2 ANQGSEA, per germline. The CDR3 is CSVKLLVKENTGELFF. CDR3 nucleotide sequence: TGCAGCGTTAAACTGCTGGTCAAGGAGAACACCGGGGAGCTGTTTTTT.

The chain has TRBV2 and TRBJ2-1; 11 bases line up with TRBD2. After removal of 8 bases from V and 5 bases from J, the junction contained 5 bases not matched to a gene. The germline CDR1 and CDR2 sequences are SNHLY and FYNNEI. The CDR3 is 14 amino acids. Here the CDR3 reads CASLLAGGDNEQFF. Here the CDR3 DNA reads TGTGCCAGCCTCCTAGCGGGAGGCGACAATGAGCAGTTCTTC. The whole variable domain, filled in from reference TRBV2 and TRBJ2-1, reads EPEVTQTPSHQVTQMGQEVILRCVPISNHLYFYWYRQILGQKVEFLVSFYNNEISEKSEIFDDQFSVERPDGSNFTLKIRSTKLEDSAMYFCASLLAGGDNEQFFGPGTRLTVL.

Worth noting for this clonotype: One junction end disagrees with the germline gene, perhaps due to a read error. V is TRBV27 and J is TRBJ2-7; D remains ambiguous. This CDR3 is 14 amino acids long. Germline CDR1 MNHEY, CDR2 SMNVEV (reference sequence). The CDR3 spells CASSFASRAYEQYF. As DNA, the CDR3 is TGTGCCAGCAGTTTCGCCAGTAGGGCCTACGAGCAGTACTTT.

This clonotype has a single count. The chain links TRBV2 to TRBJ2-1; no firm D call. The germline CDR1 and CDR2 sequences are SNHLY and FYNNEI. V was trimmed by 1 base and J by 0 bases, leaving 7 bases between them. CDR3 length: 15 residues. CDR3: CASSEVGISYNEQFF. The CDR3 nucleotides are TGTGCCAGCAGTGAAGTAGGGATCTCCTACAATGAGCAGTTCTTC.

The chain uses TRBV19 and TRBJ2-2; D is undetermined. CDR1 LNHDA and CDR2 SQIVND come from the germline V gene (reference sequence). The CDR3 consists of 12 residues. The V end was cut by 11 bases, the J end by 5 bases, with 12 bases between. CDR3 in amino acids: CAVKKGTGELFF. The CDR3 bases are TGTGCCGTAAAGAAGGGTACCGGGGAGCTGTTTTTT.

The chain carries TRBV20-1 and TRBJ2-2, with 9 nucleotides matching TRBD2. J was trimmed by 7 bases and V by 0 bases; bases with no gene match: 3. CDR3 length equals 14 residues. Germline lookup yields CDR1 DFQATT and CDR2 SNEGSKA (reference sequence). The CDR3 protein is CSAREAGGGGELFF. The CDR3, as DNA: TGCAGTGCTAGAGAAGCGGGAGGAGGCGGGGAGCTGTTTTTT.

In regard to this clonotype: The junction departs from the called germline gene at one end, perhaps through a read error. The chain uses TRBV5-1 and TRBJ2-7; TRBD2 matches 8 bases. The CDR3 sequence is 14 residues long. Germline V gene sequence: CDR1 SGHRS, CDR2 YFSETQ. CDR3 DNA: TGCGCCAGCAGCCTCACTAGCGGCGCCTACGGGCAGTACTTC. This gives the protein CASSLTSGAYGQYF.

This rearrangement joins TRBV4-3 to TRBJ1-1; tentatively, D is TRBD1 (6 bases). The germline gives CDR1 LGHNA, CDR2 YSLEER. The germline V and J ends were trimmed by 5 bases and 8 bases, with 12 bases remaining between them. The CDR3 contains 12 residues. The CDR3 region is CASSSGTREAFF. CDR3 in DNA: TGCGCCAGCAGCTCCGGGACACGAGAAGCTTTCTTT.

The CDR3 nucleotides read TGTGCCAGCAAGAGGGGAGGAAACACCATATATTTT. This codes for CASKRGGNTIYF. The rearrangement uses TRBV28 and TRBJ1-3; D may be TRBD1 (5 bases). Deletions cut 7 bases from V and 4 bases from J, with 8 bases between. CDR3 size: 12 residues. Germline V gives CDR1 MDHEN, CDR2 SYDVKM. The variable domain in full, completed from reference TRBV28 and TRBJ1-3, reads DVKVTQSSRYLVKRTGEKVFLECVQDMDHENMFWYRQDPGLGLRLIYFSYDVKMKEKGDIPEGYSVSREKKERFSLILESASTNQTSMYLCASKRGGNTIYFGEGSWLTVV.

This clonotype was seen once. V is TRBV29-1 and J is TRBJ1-2, with 7 bases that match TRBD1. Germline loops: CDR1 SQVTM, CDR2 ANQGSEA. The CDR3 consists of 14 residues. Trimming cost V 6 bases and J 8 bases; bases outside gene matches: 15. CDR3 sequence (DNA): TGCAGCGTCCGGGGGACAGCTTCCCCAGACGGCTACACCTTC. It yields the protein CSVRGTASPDGYTF.

V gene TRBV7-9 combines with J gene TRBJ1-1, with 12 positions matching TRBD1. The CDR3 is 17 amino acids. V trimming: 3 bases; J trimming: 1 base; junction bases outside the gene matches: 6. From germline, CDR1 is SEHNR and CDR2 FQNEAQ (reference sequence). CDR3 sequence (DNA): TGTGCCAGCAGCTTGGTACCGGGACAGGGGGCGAACACTGAAGCTTTCTTT. Protein: CASSLVPGQGANTEAFF.

The chain combines TRBV29-1 with TRBJ2-7; D not resolved. Trimming cost V 2 bases and J 3 bases, with 14 bases left between them. From germline, CDR1 is SQVTM and CDR2 ANQGSEA. CDR3 length equals 14 residues. The CDR3, as DNA: TGCAGCGTTGAATGGGCAGGTCAAGGCTACGAGCAGTACTTC. Its translation is CSVEWAGQGYEQYF.

This chain links TRBV6-1 with TRBJ2-5, with 7 bases that match TRBD2. Trimming took 10 bases from V and 2 from J; bases not matched to a gene: 10. This CDR3 comprises 14 residues. Looked up from germline, CDR1 is MNHNS and CDR2 is SASEGT. This CDR3 reads CATTWTSLQETQYF. The DNA for the CDR3 is TGTGCCACCACATGGACTAGTCTACAAGAGACCCAGTACTTC.

The V gene is TRBV27, the J gene TRBJ2-1; D gene ambiguous. CDR1 and CDR2 from the germline V gene are MNHEY and SMNVEV (reference sequence). V was clipped by 0 bases and J by 2 bases, with 11 bases between them. This CDR3 has 16 amino acids. In DNA, the CDR3 is TGTGCCAGCAGTTTATCGGCGGCGATTCCCTACAATGAGCAGTTCTTC. Amino acids: CASSLSAAIPYNEQFF.

The count of this clonotype is one. This chain links TRBV11-2 with TRBJ2-1, with D possibly TRBD2 on 6 matching bases. Trimming pared 7 bases from V and 5 bases from J, leaving 21 bases between. This CDR3 contains 16 residues. Germline V gene sequence: CDR1 SGHAT, CDR2 FQNNGV. CDR3 DNA: TGTGCCAGCACCAACCCCGGGATAGCGGCTAACAATGAGCAGTTCTTC. It translates to CASTNPGIAANNEQFF.

This clonotype was detected only a few times. The V gene is TRBV21-1, the J gene TRBJ2-7. TRBV21-1 is listed as a pseudogene. The CDR3 loop spans 14 amino acids. CDR3 protein: CASSKGGRTYEQYF. In DNA, the CDR3 is TGTGCCAGCAGCAAAGGGGGAAGGACCTACGAGCAGTACTTC.

J is TRBJ2-1 and V is TRBV7-9; 8 bases align to TRBD1. This CDR3 is 15 amino acids long. Germline loops: CDR1 SEHNR, CDR2 FQNEAQ (reference sequence). The V segment lost 10 bases and the J segment 3 bases; nucleotides outside the gene matches: 11. The CDR3 spells CATFPDRASYNEQFF. The DNA of the CDR3 is TGTGCCACCTTTCCGGACAGGGCCAGCTACAATGAGCAGTTCTTC.